These 27 T cell receptor beta chains were all obtained from the same sample, sequenced in a study of graft-versus-host responses after intestinal transplantation. Their antigens are not known. Some clones are missing from TCRdb's copy, which holds only in-frame ones; the method was immunoSEQ multiplex PCR. The profile shows just under 65,000 clones, 90% of them singletons. The material was unstimulated CD8+ T cells sorted from spleen or lymph node cells, obtained before transplant. These receptor sequences come from a human donor who was the organ donor for an intestinal transplant.

The J gene is TRBJ2-7, the V gene TRBV10-3; perhaps TRBD1 as D (6 bases). Germline V gives CDR1 ENHRY, CDR2 SYGVKD. Between the trimmed V and J ends, which lost 0 bases and 0 bases, there was a span of 6 bases. CDR3 length: 14 amino acids. The CDR3: CAISESDSSYEQYF. The CDR3 nucleotides are TGTGCCATCAGTGAGTCGGACAGCTCCTACGAGCAGTACTTC.

This clone was seen a single time. This sequence joins TRBV25-1 and TRBJ1-4; D not resolved. Germline V gene sequence: CDR1 MGHDK, CDR2 SYGVNS. The CDR3 runs 14 residues. Trimming removed 6 bases at V and 3 bases at J, with 11 bases between. The CDR3 bases are TGTGCCAGCAGCGAGGGAGGTGCTAATGAAAAACTGTTTTTT. Its protein product is CASSEGGANEKLFF.

The J gene is TRBJ2-5, the V gene TRBV4-2; D may be TRBD1 (5 bases). CDR1 is LGHNA, CDR2 YNFKEQ, per germline. The CDR3 is made up of 13 amino acids. Trimming shortened V by 4 bases and J by 5 bases, and 11 bases separated the two germline ends. CDR3 sequence (DNA): TGTGCCAGCAGCCCAGGGAACGAGGAGACCCAGTACTTC. It is translated as CASSPGNEETQYF.

The gene calls are TRBV28 and TRBJ2-2; perhaps TRBD2 as D (5 bases). CDR3 size: 14 residues. CDR1 is MDHEN, CDR2 SYDVKM, per germline. V dropped 5 bases and J dropped 5 bases, with 12 bases sitting between them. For the CDR3, the DNA is TGTGCCAGCAGTGGCCGGACTGTAACCGGGGAGCTGTTTTTT. The encoded protein is CASSGRTVTGELFF.

The chain has TRBV7-9 and TRBJ2-7, with D possibly being TRBD1 (5 bases). Germline CDR1 and CDR2: SEHNR and FQNEAQ (reference sequence). There are 13 residues in the CDR3. The germline V and J ends were trimmed by 5 bases and 2 bases, with 10 bases remaining between them. The CDR3 region has the DNA TGTGCCAGCAGCGACGACAGAGCCTACGAGCAGTACTTC. It codes for CASSDDRAYEQYF.

The rearrangement joins TRBV7-8 to TRBJ1-1, with D tentatively TRBD1 (6 bases). Germline V gives CDR1 SGHVS, CDR2 FQNEAQ. The CDR3 consists of 14 residues. The ends were cut back, 2 bases at V and 1 base at J, with 8 bases in the middle. The CDR3, as DNA: TGTGCCAGCAGCTTACGGGGACAGAACACTGAAGCTTTCTTT. It encodes CASSLRGQNTEAFF.

The chain joins TRBV6-1 to TRBJ2-2, with 7 bases matching TRBD1. The CDR3 has 14 residues. The ends lost 5 bases at V and 4 bases at J; junction bases unmatched: 4. Germline assignment: CDR1 MNHNS and CDR2 SASEGT. CDR3: CASSTGVGTGELFF. The CDR3 DNA reads TGTGCCAGCAGTACAGGGGTGGGCACCGGGGAGCTGTTTTTT.

The V and J genes are TRBV18 and TRBJ2-7, with 10 bases fitting TRBD1. With 3 bases clipped from V and 6 bases from J, the junction kept 11 bases outside the gene matches. CDR1 and CDR2 (germline): KGHSH, LQKENI. CDR3 length: 16 amino acids. CDR3 DNA: TGTGCCAGCTCACCCTCCTTAGACAGGGGGCTTGGCGAGCAGTACTTC. It specifies CASSPSLDRGLGEQYF.

The chain employs TRBV9 and TRBJ2-5; 9 nucleotides line up with TRBD1. With V trimmed by 3 bases and J by 5 bases, 5 bases remained unmatched. The CDR3 has 14 residues. The germline V gene has CDR1 SGDLS and CDR2 YYNGEE. The CDR3 loop is CASSAQGARETQYF. The CDR3 nucleotides read TGTGCCAGCAGCGCACAGGGGGCGCGGGAGACCCAGTACTTC.

In nucleotides, the CDR3 is TGTGCCAGCAGCTGGAGGAGGGTTTACACCGGGGAGCTGTTTTTT. Translating gives CASSWRRVYTGELFF. The chain uses TRBV5-6 and TRBJ2-2; a possible D gene is TRBD2 (6 bases). Per germline, CDR1 SGHDT and CDR2 YYEEEE. V lost 3 bases to trimming and J lost 3 bases, with 12 bases between them. The CDR3 covers 15 residues.

The chain combines TRBV6-4 with TRBJ2-3; TRBD2 matches 7 bases. CDR1 is MRHNA and CDR2 is SNTAGT in the germline V gene. This CDR3 has 14 residues. V shed 3 bases, J shed 2 bases, and the junction held 2 bases outside the gene matches. The CDR3 nucleotides are TGTGCCAGCAGTGAAGCGGGGACCACAGATACGCAGTATTTT. Protein sequence: CASSEAGTTDTQYF.

This clone was detected only a few times. The rearrangement joins TRBV5-6 to TRBJ1-2; a weak D match, TRBD1 (6 bases). The germline CDR1 and CDR2 sequences are SGHDT and YYEEEE. The CDR3 totals 15 residues. The ends were cut back, 4 bases at V and 5 bases at J, with 18 bases in the middle. The CDR3 region is CASSHRDNWRYGYTF. CDR3 nucleotides: TGTGCCAGCAGCCACCGGGACAATTGGCGGTATGGCTACACCTTC.

The J gene is TRBJ2-7, the V gene TRBV7-9; D unclear. The ends were cut back, 1 base at V and 1 base at J, with 5 bases in the middle. Germline CDR1 reads SEHNR; CDR2 reads FQNEAQ (reference sequence). CDR3 length: 13 amino acids. This CDR3 is CASSLVLSYEQYF. The CDR3, as DNA: TGTGCCAGCAGCTTAGTTTTATCCTACGAGCAGTACTTC.

The gene calls are TRBV11-2 and TRBJ2-1; D gene uncertain. Looked up from germline, CDR1 is SGHAT and CDR2 is FQNNGV. Trimming shortened V by 4 bases and J by 4 bases, and 11 bases separated the two germline ends. This CDR3 region has 14 residues. In DNA, the CDR3 is TGTGCCAGCAGCTCGGTTGCGGCGTACAATGAGCAGTTCTTC. Translation: CASSSVAAYNEQFF.

This CDR3 reads CASSLRLAGGLLFYEQYF. Here the CDR3 DNA reads TGTGCCAGCAGCTTGAGACTAGCGGGAGGGCTTCTTTTTTACGAGCAGTACTTC. The V gene is TRBV11-2, the J gene TRBJ2-7; 14 nucleotides line up with TRBD2. V dropped 3 bases and J dropped 4; count of bases not matched to a gene: 11. Per germline, CDR1 SGHAT and CDR2 FQNNGV. The CDR3 totals 18 residues.

The rearrangement links TRBV28 to TRBJ2-5; TRBD1 matches at 9 bases. V lost 4 bases and J lost 4; bases outside the gene matches: 10. Germline CDR1 is MDHEN and CDR2 is SYDVKM. The CDR3 totals 16 residues. Here the CDR3 reads CASSYPHRGLAETQYF. The CDR3 DNA is TGTGCCAGCAGTTACCCCCACAGGGGGCTAGCAGAGACCCAGTACTTC.

V usage is TRBV9 and J usage is TRBJ2-7; 12 nucleotides align to TRBD2. V was clipped by 4 bases and J by 4 bases; unmatched bases: 6. Per germline, CDR1 SGDLS and CDR2 YYNGEE. The CDR3 sequence is 15 residues long. CDR3 region: CASSTTSGSEYEQYF. CDR3 DNA: TGTGCCAGCAGCACGACTAGCGGGAGTGAGTACGAGCAGTACTTC.

The rearrangement uses TRBV2 and TRBJ2-7; D is possibly TRBD2 (7 bases). V was clipped by 7 bases and J by 2 bases, with 12 bases between them. The CDR3 totals 13 residues. Germline V gene data show CDR1 as SNHLY and CDR2 as FYNNEI. The CDR3 sequence is CASNPGGTYEQYF. In nucleotides, the CDR3 is TGTGCCAGCAACCCGGGGGGCACCTACGAGCAGTACTTC.

V usage is TRBV29-1 and J usage is TRBJ2-6; 9 nucleotides match TRBD1. Germline CDR1 reads SQVTM; CDR2 reads ANQGSEA. V lost 7 bases, J lost 1 base, and 8 bases stayed unmatched. The CDR3 consists of 16 residues. The CDR3 coding sequence is TGCAGCGCTGAGGGACAGGGTGCGTCTGGGGCCAACGTCCTGACTTTC. This sequence encodes CSAEGQGASGANVLTF.

CDR3 amino acids: CASSLGASGTPGEQYF. For the CDR3, the DNA is TGTGCCAGCAGCTTAGGGGCTAGCGGGACCCCAGGCGAGCAGTACTTC. The chain uses TRBV13 and TRBJ2-7; 9 bases match TRBD2. Germline V CDR1 and CDR2: PRHDT, FYEKMQ (reference sequence). The CDR3 length is 16 residues. Unmatched junction bases numbered 9, after V lost 0 bases and J lost 6 bases.

V gene TRBV13 combines with J gene TRBJ2-2; 12 bases are a match to TRBD2. Germline V gene lookup returns CDR1 PRHDT and CDR2 FYEKMQ (reference sequence). This CDR3 has 20 amino acids. After removal of 4 bases from V and 0 bases from J, the junction contained 12 bases not matched to a gene. CDR3 nucleotide sequence: TGTGCCAGCAGCTCGCGGGGGGGGACTAGCGGGCCTACGAACACCGGGGAGCTGTTTTTT. Translation gives CASSSRGGTSGPTNTGELFF. The variable domain in full, with the rest retrieved from reference TRBV13 and TRBJ2-2, is AAGVIQSPRHLIKEKRETATLKCYPIPRHDTVYWYQQGPGQDPQFLISFYEKMQSDKGSIPDRFSAQQFSDYHSELNMSSLELGDSALYFCASSSRGGTSGPTNTGELFFGEGSRLTVL.

V and J are TRBV6-1 and TRBJ2-7, with a tentative D call TRBD1 (6 bases). Germline loops: CDR1 MNHNS, CDR2 SASEGT. V lost 4 bases to trimming and J lost 1 base, with 8 bases between them. This CDR3 spans 13 amino acids. CDR3 bases: TGTGCCAGCAGTGCCACAGGGTCCTACGAGCAGTACTTC. Translation gives CASSATGSYEQYF.

The chain couples TRBV27 to TRBJ2-7; weak D call: TRBD2 (5 bases). Germline values: CDR1 MNHEY, CDR2 SMNVEV (reference sequence). V dropped 0 bases and J dropped 2 bases, with 20 bases sitting between them. The CDR3 is made up of 18 amino acids. The CDR3 sequence: CASSLSIFGEYHTYEQYF. CDR3 nucleotide sequence: TGTGCCAGCAGTTTATCGATCTTTGGGGAGTATCACACCTACGAGCAGTACTTC.

J is TRBJ1-2 and V is TRBV5-5; no clear D gene. V gave up 0 bases and J gave up 8 bases, with 17 bases separating them. The CDR3 covers 15 residues. Germline V gene lookup returns CDR1 SGHKS and CDR2 YYEKEE (reference sequence). The CDR3 region is CASSLGSWAHRGYTF. Written as DNA, the CDR3 is TGTGCCAGCAGCTTGGGGTCTTGGGCGCATCGGGGCTACACCTTC.

The rearrangement joins TRBV6-5 to TRBJ2-3; D is perhaps TRBD2 (6 bases). The V gene's germline CDR1 is MNHEY and CDR2 SVGAGI. V was clipped by 6 bases and J by 5 bases, with 18 bases between them. This CDR3 region has 15 residues. CDR3 nucleotide sequence: TGTGCCAGCAGCTTTGTCCCGGGACTTGGAGATACGCAGTATTTT. Protein sequence: CASSFVPGLGDTQYF.

The rearrangement uses TRBV5-1 and TRBJ2-5, with D possibly matching TRBD2 (5 bases). Germline CDR1 and CDR2: SGHRS and YFSETQ. V was pared by 3 bases and J by 7 bases, with 16 bases between. The CDR3 has 14 residues. In nucleotides, the CDR3 is TGCGCCAGCAGCTCCCCAGGACTGCCGGGGACCCAGTACTTC. It translates to CASSSPGLPGTQYF.

The CDR3 DNA sequence: TGCAGCGTTGAGGGGGGACCGCCCGAGCAGTTCTTC. As protein: CSVEGGPPEQFF. This chain uses TRBV29-1 with TRBJ2-1; TRBD2 might be the D (6 bases). The V end lost 3 bases, the J end lost 10 bases, and 13 bases lay between the germline ends. CDR1 and CDR2 from the germline V gene are SQVTM and ANQGSEA. CDR3 length: 12 residues.